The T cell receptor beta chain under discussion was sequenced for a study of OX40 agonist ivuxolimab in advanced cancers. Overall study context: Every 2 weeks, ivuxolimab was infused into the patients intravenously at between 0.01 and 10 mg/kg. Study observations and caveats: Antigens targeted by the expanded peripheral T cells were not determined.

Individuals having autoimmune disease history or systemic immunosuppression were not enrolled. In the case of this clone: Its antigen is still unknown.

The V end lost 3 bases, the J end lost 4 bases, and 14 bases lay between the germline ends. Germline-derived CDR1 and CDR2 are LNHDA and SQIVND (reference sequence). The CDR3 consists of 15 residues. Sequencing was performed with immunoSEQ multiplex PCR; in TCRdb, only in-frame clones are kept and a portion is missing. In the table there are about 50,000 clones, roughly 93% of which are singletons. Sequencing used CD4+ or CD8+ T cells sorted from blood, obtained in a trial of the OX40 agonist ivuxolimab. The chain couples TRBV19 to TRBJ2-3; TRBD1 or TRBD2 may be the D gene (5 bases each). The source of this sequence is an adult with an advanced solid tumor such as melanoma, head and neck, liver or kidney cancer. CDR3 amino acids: CASSIWGRRADTQYF. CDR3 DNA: TGTGCCAGTAGTATCTGGGGGAGAAGGGCAGATACGCAGTATTTT.